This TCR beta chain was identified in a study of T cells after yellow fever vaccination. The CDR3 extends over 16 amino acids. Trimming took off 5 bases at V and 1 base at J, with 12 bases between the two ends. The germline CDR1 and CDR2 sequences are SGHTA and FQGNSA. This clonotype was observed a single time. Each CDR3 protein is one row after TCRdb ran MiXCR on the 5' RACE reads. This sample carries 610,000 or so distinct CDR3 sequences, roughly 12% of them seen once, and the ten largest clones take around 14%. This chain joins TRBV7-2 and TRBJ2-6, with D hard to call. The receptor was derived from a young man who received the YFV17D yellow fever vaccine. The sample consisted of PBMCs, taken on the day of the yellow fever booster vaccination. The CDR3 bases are TGTGCCAGCAGCGCACGACTGGCGTCTGGGGCCAACGTCCTGACTTTC. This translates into CASSARLASGANVLTF.